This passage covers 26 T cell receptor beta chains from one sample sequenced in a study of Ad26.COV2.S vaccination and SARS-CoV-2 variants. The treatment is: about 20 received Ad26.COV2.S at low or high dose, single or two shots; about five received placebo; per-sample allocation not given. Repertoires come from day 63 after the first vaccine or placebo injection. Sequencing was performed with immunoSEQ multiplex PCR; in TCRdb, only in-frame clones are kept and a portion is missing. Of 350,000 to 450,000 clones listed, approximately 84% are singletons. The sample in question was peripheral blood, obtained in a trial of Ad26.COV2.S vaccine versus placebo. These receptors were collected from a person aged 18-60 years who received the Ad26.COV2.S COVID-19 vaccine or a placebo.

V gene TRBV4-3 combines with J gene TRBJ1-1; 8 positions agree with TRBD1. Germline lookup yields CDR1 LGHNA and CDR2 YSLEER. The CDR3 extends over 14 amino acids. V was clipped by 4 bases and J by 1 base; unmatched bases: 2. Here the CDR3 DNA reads TGCGCCAGCAGCCCGACAGGGGCGAACACTGAAGCTTTCTTT. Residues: CASSPTGANTEAFF.

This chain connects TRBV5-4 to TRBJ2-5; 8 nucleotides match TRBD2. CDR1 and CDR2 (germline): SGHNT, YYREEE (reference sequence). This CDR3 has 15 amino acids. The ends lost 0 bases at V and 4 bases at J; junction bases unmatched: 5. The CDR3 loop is CASSLVAGGRETQYF. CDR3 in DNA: TGTGCCAGCAGCTTGGTCGCGGGGGGCAGAGAGACCCAGTACTTC. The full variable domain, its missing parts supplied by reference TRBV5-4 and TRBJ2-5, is ETGVTQSPTHLIKTRGQQVTLRCSSQSGHNTVSWYQQALGQGPQFIFQYYREEENGRGNFPPRFSGLQFPNYSSELNVNALELDDSALYLCASSLVAGGRETQYFGPGTRLLVL.

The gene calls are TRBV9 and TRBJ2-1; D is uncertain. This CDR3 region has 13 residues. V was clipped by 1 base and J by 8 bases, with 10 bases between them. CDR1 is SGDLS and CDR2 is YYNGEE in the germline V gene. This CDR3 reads CASSVLGADEQFF. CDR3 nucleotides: TGTGCCAGCAGCGTACTCGGAGCCGATGAGCAGTTCTTC.

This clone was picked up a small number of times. DNA for the CDR3: TGTGCCTTAGCCGGGGGACAGGATTATGGCTACACCTTC. Translated, it gives CALAGGQDYGYTF. The V gene is TRBV6-6, the J gene TRBJ1-2, with 8 positions matching TRBD1. This CDR3 has 13 amino acids. V shed 11 bases, J shed 5 bases, and the junction held 10 bases outside the gene matches. CDR1 and CDR2 from the germline V gene are MNHNY and SVGAGI (reference sequence).

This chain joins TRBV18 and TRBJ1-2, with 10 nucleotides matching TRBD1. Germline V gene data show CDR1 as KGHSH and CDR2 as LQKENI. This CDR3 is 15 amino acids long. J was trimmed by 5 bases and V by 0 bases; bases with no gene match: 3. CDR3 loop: CASSPPAGQGYGYTF. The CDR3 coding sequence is TGTGCCAGCTCACCACCAGCGGGACAGGGGTATGGCTACACCTTC.

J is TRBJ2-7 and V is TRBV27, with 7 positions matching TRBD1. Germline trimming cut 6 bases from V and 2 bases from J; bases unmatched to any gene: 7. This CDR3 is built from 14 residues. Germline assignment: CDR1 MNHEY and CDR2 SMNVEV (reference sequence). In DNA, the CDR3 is TGTGCCAGCAGCCCAACCGGGACAGCCTACGAGCAGTACTTC. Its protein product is CASSPTGTAYEQYF.

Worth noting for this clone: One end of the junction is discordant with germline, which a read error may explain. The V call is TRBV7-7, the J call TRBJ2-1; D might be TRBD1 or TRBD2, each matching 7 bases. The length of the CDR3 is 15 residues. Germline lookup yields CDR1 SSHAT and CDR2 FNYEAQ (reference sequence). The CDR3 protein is CASSQGGLPGNEQFF. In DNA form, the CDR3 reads TGTGCTAGCAGTCAGGGGGGGCTACCCGGGAATGAGCAGTTCTTC.

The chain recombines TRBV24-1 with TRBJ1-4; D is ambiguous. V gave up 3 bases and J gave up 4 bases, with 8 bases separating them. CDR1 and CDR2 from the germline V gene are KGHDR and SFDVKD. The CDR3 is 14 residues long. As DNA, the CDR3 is TGTGCCACCAGTGATGGGCCTCTTAATGAAAAACTGTTTTTT. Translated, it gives CATSDGPLNEKLFF.

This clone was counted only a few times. The CDR3 sequence: CASSQLFAVTNEKLFF. The CDR3 nucleotides read TGCGCCAGCAGCCAATTGTTCGCAGTAACTAATGAAAAACTGTTTTTT. This chain uses TRBV4-1 with TRBJ1-4; D is undetermined. V was clipped by 2 bases and J by 1 base, with 11 bases between them. Germline CDR1 reads MGHRA; CDR2 reads YSYEKL. This CDR3 spans 16 amino acids.

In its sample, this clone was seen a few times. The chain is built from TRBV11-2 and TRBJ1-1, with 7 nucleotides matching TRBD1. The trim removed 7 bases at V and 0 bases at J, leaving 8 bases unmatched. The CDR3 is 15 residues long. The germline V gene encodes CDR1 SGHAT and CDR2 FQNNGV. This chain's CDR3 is CASTGRGFMNTEAFF. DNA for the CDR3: TGTGCCAGCACGGGCAGGGGGTTCATGAACACTGAAGCTTTCTTT.

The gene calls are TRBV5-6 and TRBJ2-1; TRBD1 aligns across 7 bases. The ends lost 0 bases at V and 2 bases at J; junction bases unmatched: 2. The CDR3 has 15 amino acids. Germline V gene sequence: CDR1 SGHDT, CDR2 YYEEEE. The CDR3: CASSLDRGPYNEQFF. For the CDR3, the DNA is TGTGCCAGCAGCTTGGACAGGGGACCCTACAATGAGCAGTTCTTC.

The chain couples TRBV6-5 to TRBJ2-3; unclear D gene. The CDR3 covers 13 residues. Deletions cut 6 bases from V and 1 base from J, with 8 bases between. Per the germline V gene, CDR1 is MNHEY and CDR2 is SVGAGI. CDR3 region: CASRVDGTDTQYF. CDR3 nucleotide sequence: TGTGCCAGCAGGGTGGACGGCACAGATACGCAGTATTTT.

CDR3 residues: CASSSRDSSGNTIYF. The CDR3 DNA follows: TGTGCCAGCAGCTCACGGGACAGCTCTGGAAACACCATATATTTT. The chain couples TRBV4-2 to TRBJ1-3; 7 bases fit TRBD1. Germline loops: CDR1 LGHNA, CDR2 YNFKEQ. The CDR3 sequence is 15 residues long. Trimming took 5 bases from V and 0 from J; bases not matched to a gene: 4.

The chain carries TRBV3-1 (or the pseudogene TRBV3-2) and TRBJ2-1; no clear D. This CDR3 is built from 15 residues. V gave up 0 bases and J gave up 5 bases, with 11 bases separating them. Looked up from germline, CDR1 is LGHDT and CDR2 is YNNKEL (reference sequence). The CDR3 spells CASSQDVTGHNEQFF. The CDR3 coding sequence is TGTGCCAGCAGCCAAGACGTTACCGGACACAATGAGCAGTTCTTC.

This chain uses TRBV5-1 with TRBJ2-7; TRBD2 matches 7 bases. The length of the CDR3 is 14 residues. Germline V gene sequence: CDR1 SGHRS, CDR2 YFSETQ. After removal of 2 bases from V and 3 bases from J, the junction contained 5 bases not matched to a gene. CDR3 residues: CASSLASGVYEQYF. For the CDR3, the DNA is TGCGCCAGCAGCTTAGCCAGCGGGGTCTACGAGCAGTACTTC.

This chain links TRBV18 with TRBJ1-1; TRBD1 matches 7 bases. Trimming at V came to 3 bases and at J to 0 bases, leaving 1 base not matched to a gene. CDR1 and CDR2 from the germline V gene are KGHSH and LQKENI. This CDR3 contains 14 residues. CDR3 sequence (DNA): TGTGCCAGCTCACCGGGACAGCTGAACACTGAAGCTTTCTTT. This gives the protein CASSPGQLNTEAFF.

CDR3 coding DNA: TGTGCCAGCAGCTTAGAGGGACAATACACCGGGGAGCTGTTTTTT. It yields the protein CASSLEGQYTGELFF. V is TRBV7-2 and J is TRBJ2-2; D may be TRBD1 (6 bases). With 1 base removed from V and 3 bases from J, the gap between germline ends came to 9 bases. The CDR3 covers 15 residues. The germline gives CDR1 SGHTA, CDR2 FQGNSA.

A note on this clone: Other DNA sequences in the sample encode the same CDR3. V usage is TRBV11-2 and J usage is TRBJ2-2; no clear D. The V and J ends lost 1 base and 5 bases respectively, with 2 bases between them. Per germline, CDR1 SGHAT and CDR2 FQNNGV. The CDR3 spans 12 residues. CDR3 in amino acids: CASSLGTGELFF. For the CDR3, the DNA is TGTGCCAGCAGCTTAGGTACCGGGGAGCTGTTTTTT.

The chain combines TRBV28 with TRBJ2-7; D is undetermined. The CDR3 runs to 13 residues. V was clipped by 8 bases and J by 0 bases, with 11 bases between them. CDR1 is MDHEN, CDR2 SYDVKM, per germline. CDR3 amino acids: CASARVDSYEQYF. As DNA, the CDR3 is TGTGCCAGCGCCCGCGTAGACTCCTACGAGCAGTACTTC.

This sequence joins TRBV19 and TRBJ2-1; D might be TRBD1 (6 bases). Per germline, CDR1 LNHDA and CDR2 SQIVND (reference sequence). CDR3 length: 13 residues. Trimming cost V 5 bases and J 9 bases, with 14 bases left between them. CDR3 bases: TGTGCCAGTAGTCCTCCCCCAGGGGTTGAGCAGTTCTTC. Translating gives CASSPPPGVEQFF.

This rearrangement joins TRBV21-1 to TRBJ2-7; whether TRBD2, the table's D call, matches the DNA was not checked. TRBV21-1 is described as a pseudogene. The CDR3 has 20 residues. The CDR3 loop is CASMFWGLYFGGPTNYEQYF. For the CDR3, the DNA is TGTGCCAGCATGTTTTGGGGTCTGTACTTTGGAGGCCCAACCAACTACGAGCAGTACTTC.

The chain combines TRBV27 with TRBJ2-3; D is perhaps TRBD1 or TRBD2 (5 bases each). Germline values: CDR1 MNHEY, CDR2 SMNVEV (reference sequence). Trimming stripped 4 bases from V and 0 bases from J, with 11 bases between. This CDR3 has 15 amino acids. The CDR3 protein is CASSSPGASTDTQYF. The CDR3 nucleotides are TGTGCCAGCAGTTCCCCCGGGGCTAGCACAGATACGCAGTATTTT.

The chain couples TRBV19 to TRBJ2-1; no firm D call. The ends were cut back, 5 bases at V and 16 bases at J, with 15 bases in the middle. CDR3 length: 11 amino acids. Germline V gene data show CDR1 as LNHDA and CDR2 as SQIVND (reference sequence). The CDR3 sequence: CASSPKRNSFF. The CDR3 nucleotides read TGTGCCAGTAGTCCGAAACGGAATAGCTTCTTC. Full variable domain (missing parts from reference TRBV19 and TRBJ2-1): DGGITQSPKYLFRKEGQNVTLSCEQNLNHDAMYWYRQDPGQGLRLIYYSQIVNDFQKGDIAEGYSVSREKKESFPLTVTSAQKNPTAFYLCASSPKRNSFFGPGTRLTVL.

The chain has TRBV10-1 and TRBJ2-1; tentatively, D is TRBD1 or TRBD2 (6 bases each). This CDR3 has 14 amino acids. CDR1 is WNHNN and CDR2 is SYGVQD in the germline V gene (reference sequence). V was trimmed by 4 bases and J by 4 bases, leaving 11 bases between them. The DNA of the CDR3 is TGCGCCAGCAGTGGGGGGGCAACTTACAATGAGCAGTTCTTC. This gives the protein CASSGGATYNEQFF.

The CDR3 loop reads CASSIWWGGYTF. CDR3 DNA sequence: TGTGCCAGCAGCATTTGGTGGGGTGGCTACACCTTC. V gene TRBV11-2 combines with J gene TRBJ1-2; D remains unclear. Trimming left V 5 bases short and J 7 bases short, with 11 bases between. Germline V gives CDR1 SGHAT, CDR2 FQNNGV. This CDR3 contains 12 residues.

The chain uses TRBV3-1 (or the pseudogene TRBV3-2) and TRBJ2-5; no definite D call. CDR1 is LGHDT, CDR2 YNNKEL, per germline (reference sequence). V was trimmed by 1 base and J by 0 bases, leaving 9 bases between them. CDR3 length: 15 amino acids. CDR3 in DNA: TGTGCCAGCAGCCAAGCGACGGCGTACCAAGAGACCCAGTACTTC. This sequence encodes CASSQATAYQETQYF.